This TCR beta chain was identified during a study of blood T cells in healthy people across ages. There are a few counts of this clonotype. The antigen is not known. Deletions cut 4 bases from V and 1 base from J, with 16 bases between. The CDR3 loop spans 16 amino acids. Germline V gene sequence: CDR1 MNHNS, CDR2 SASEGT. Healthy Russian Caucasian donors spanned ages about 6 to 100 years. Regarding the study as a whole: Whereas aged donors had fewer naive CD4+ cells, long-lived donors had more of them and higher diversity.

Combining a sample-barcoded 5' primer with a J-beta primer mix, a second PCR ran for roughly 7 to 11 cycles. Individual samples furnished no less than 3 million CDR3-containing paired-end reads apiece. Using its own MiXCR run on the 5' RACE reads, TCRdb lists one record per CDR3 protein. The sample holds 1.5 million to 2 million distinct CDR3 sequences, 49% seen once. This sequence was found in a woman aged 40-49 years in good health. V usage is TRBV6-1 and J usage is TRBJ2-5, with TRBD1 as a possible D gene (6 bases). Sequenced: blood. CDR3 loop: CASSALPGHLQETQYF. The CDR3 DNA reads as TGTGCCAGCAGTGCACTACCGGGACACCTCCAAGAGACCCAGTACTTC.